Below, 26 T cell receptor beta chains from the same sample are listed, as sequenced in a study of T cells after posttransplantation cyclophosphamide (dated by TCRdb to the mid-2010s). Library construction relied on the immunoSEQ multiplex PCR assay. TCRdb provides this immuneACCESS table in a form limited to in-frame rearrangements. Some clones are lacking; in checked studies, under half of them reflect an unresolved V gene, and why the rest are absent is not known. This sample was tabulated with 23,000 or so clones, among which there are no singletons. Clones ranked in the top ten supply less than 2% of the sample. The sample's treatment or condition label, in plain terms: high-dose cyclophosphamide on days +3 and +4 as single-agent GVHD prophylaxis. Busulfan and fludarabine conditioning, a related or unrelated marrow graft, and cyclophosphamide on days +3 and +4 were given to PTCy patients. The specimen comprised PBMCs, sampled after allogeneic stem cell transplant with posttransplant cyclophosphamide. All receptors come from a male patient younger than 35 who received an allogeneic stem cell transplant from a related donor, was CMV-positive, and had no GVHD. After a transplant, certain T cells may trace back to the graft donor.

This clone was counted between two and nine times. The rearrangement uses TRBV9 and TRBJ2-5; D perhaps matches TRBD2 (5 bases). TRBJ2-7 explains the end of the DNA better; the J call may be wrong. There are 15 residues in the CDR3. The V gene's germline CDR1 is SGDLS and CDR2 YYNGEE. CDR3 loop: CASSVGSGVDYEQYF. CDR3 nucleotide sequence: TGTGCCAGCAGCGTAGGGTCCGGGGTGGACTACGAGCAGTACTTC.

This clone has a count of ten or more. This rearrangement joins TRBV6-1 to TRBJ2-1; the D gene is possibly TRBD2 (7 bases). Germline V CDR1 and CDR2: MNHNS, SASEGT. Trimming removed 2 bases at V and 3 bases at J, with 17 bases between. The CDR3 is 17 residues long. The CDR3 bases are TGTGCCAGCAGTGAATACGCGGGGGCCACGTTCTACAATGAGCAGTTCTTC. The encoded protein is CASSEYAGATFYNEQFF.

This clone was observed many times. This chain uses TRBV7-3 with TRBJ2-3; the D is unclear. The V end lost 3 bases, the J end lost 4 bases, and 8 bases lay between the germline ends. Germline CDR1 reads SGHTA; CDR2 reads FQGTGA. The CDR3 sequence is 13 residues long. The CDR3 nucleotides are TGTGCCAGCAGCTTCAACAGCCCAGATACGCAGTATTTT. This translates into CASSFNSPDTQYF.

This clone was recorded at least ten times. This chain's CDR3 is CASSLGSGIYEQYF. The CDR3 coding sequence is TGTGCCAGCAGCTTAGGTTCAGGTATCTACGAGCAGTACTTC. The chain has TRBV7-9 and TRBJ2-7; D unresolved. There are 14 residues in the CDR3. Germline CDR1 reads SEHNR; CDR2 reads FQNEAQ (reference sequence). V lost 1 base to trimming and J lost 3 bases, with 10 bases between them. The entire variable domain, with the rest obtained from reference TRBV7-9 and TRBJ2-7, is as follows: DTGVSQNPRHKITKRGQNVTFRCDPISEHNRLYWYRQTLGQGPEFLTYFQNEAQLEKSRLLSDRFSAERPKGSFSTLEIQRTEQGDSAMYLCASSLGSGIYEQYFGPGTRLTVT.

This clone was counted many times. V is TRBV19 and J is TRBJ1-1; no clear D. Per germline, CDR1 LNHDA and CDR2 SQIVND (reference sequence). The CDR3 runs to 12 residues. V lost 3 bases to trimming and J lost 8 bases, with 10 bases between them. The CDR3 loop is CASSMGSREAFF. Here the CDR3 DNA reads TGTGCCAGTAGTATGGGCAGTAGGGAAGCTTTCTTT.

Ten or more counts support this clone. The rearrangement links TRBV2 to TRBJ2-1; D remains unclear. Trimming removed 9 bases at V and 0 bases at J, with 15 bases between. The germline V gene encodes CDR1 SNHLY and CDR2 FYNNEI. CDR3 length: 15 residues. CDR3 in DNA: TGTGCCAGTTGGCAGGTGGCTTCCTCCTACAATGAGCAGTTCTTC. Protein: CASWQVASSYNEQFF.

The gene calls are TRBV28 and TRBJ2-3; D possibly corresponds to TRBD1 (6 bases). Trimming removed 3 bases at V and 1 base at J, with 11 bases between. The germline gives CDR1 MDHEN, CDR2 SYDVKM. The CDR3 loop spans 15 amino acids. The DNA for the CDR3 is TGTGCCAGCAGTTTTTGGGGGCAGGGCACAGATACGCAGTATTTT. Its translation is CASSFWGQGTDTQYF.

This clone was detected many times. The chain uses TRBV21-1 and TRBJ2-3; no DNA check was done on the table's D call, TRBD2. TRBV21-1 is flagged as a pseudogene. The CDR3 covers 15 residues. The CDR3 DNA is TGTGCCAGCAGGTTGGACGGGATATGCACAGATACGCAGTATTTT. This gives the protein CASRLDGICTDTQYF.

This clone was seen ten or more times. The V call is TRBV7-3, the J call TRBJ2-1, with 9 bases identical to TRBD1. The CDR3 length is 14 residues. The V and J ends lost 1 base and 9 bases, in that order; junction bases with no gene match: 4. Germline lookup yields CDR1 SGHTA and CDR2 FQGTGA. The CDR3 coding sequence is TGTGCCAGCAGCTTAAGGGACAGGGCGGGTGAGCAGTTCTTC. Translating gives CASSLRDRAGEQFF.

This clone came up a few times. CDR3 coding DNA: TGTGCCATCAGTGCAGCTAGCGGGAGGAACCAAGAGACCCAGTACTTC. Its translation is CAISAASGRNQETQYF. This chain joins TRBV10-3 and TRBJ2-5; 11 positions agree with TRBD2. In germline, CDR1 is ENHRY, CDR2 SYGVKD. CDR3 length: 16 amino acids. The trim removed 4 bases at V and 0 bases at J, leaving 4 bases unmatched.

This clone came up many times. This chain uses TRBV11-3 with TRBJ2-1; no reliable D call. In germline, CDR1 is SGHNT, CDR2 YENEEA. Trimming took off 2 bases at V and 0 bases at J, with 2 bases between the two ends. The CDR3 loop spans 13 amino acids. The CDR3 here is CASSLHSYNEQFF. CDR3 bases: TGTGCCAGCAGCTTACACTCCTACAATGAGCAGTTCTTC. Based on the CDR3 plus reference TRBV11-3 and TRBJ2-1, the full variable domain is EAGVVQSPRYKIIEKKQPVAFWCNPISGHNTLYWYLQNLGQGPELLIRYENEEAVDDSQLPKDRFSAERLKGVDSTLKIQPAELGDSAVYLCASSLHSYNEQFFGPGTRLTVL.

This clone was counted many times. The gene calls are TRBV10-3 and TRBJ2-7, with a possible D match to TRBD2 (7 bases). The CDR3 sequence is 15 residues long. The germline V gene has CDR1 ENHRY and CDR2 SYGVKD. The V end was cut by 4 bases, the J end by 3 bases, with 16 bases between. The CDR3 DNA sequence: TGTGCCATCAGTGGGACTGGCGGGGGCCTCTACGAGCAGTACTTC. Its translation: CAISGTGGGLYEQYF.

This clone has ten or more counts. CDR3 sequence reads: CASSQGSAGYTF. CDR3 nucleotides: TGTGCCAGCAGCCAGGGATCCGCTGGCTACACCTTC. The chain couples TRBV5-6 to TRBJ1-2, with D perhaps TRBD1 (5 bases). Between the trimmed V and J ends, which lost 4 bases and 7 bases, there was a span of 11 bases. Germline CDR1 SGHDT, CDR2 YYEEEE. The CDR3 loop spans 12 amino acids. Complete variable domain (other parts from reference TRBV5-6 and TRBJ1-2): DAGVTQSPTHLIKTRGQQVTLRCSPKSGHDTVSWYQQALGQGPQFIFQYYEEEERQRGNFPDRFSGHQFPNYSSELNVNALLLGDSALYLCASSQGSAGYTFGSGTRLTVV.

This clone was detected many times. The chain combines TRBV2 with TRBJ2-1; no clear D gene. CDR1 and CDR2 from the germline V gene are SNHLY and FYNNEI. Trimming shortened V by 3 bases and J by 5 bases, and 11 bases separated the two germline ends. The CDR3 totals 14 residues. The CDR3 nucleotides read TGTGCCAGCAGTGACGTGTGGAGAAACAATGAGCAGTTCTTC. This encodes CASSDVWRNNEQFF.

The table lists this clone with many counts. The chain recombines TRBV4-1 with TRBJ2-5; possibly TRBD2 for D (6 bases). This CDR3 region has 14 residues. Looked up from germline, CDR1 is MGHRA and CDR2 is YSYEKL. Trimming took off 4 bases at V and 5 bases at J, with 14 bases between the two ends. The CDR3 is CASSRTGLWETQYF. The CDR3 DNA follows: TGCGCCAGCAGCCGCACGGGACTGTGGGAGACCCAGTACTTC.

At least ten counts were recorded for this clone. This chain uses TRBV10-3 with TRBJ2-5; 10 nucleotides line up with TRBD1. With 5 bases clipped from V and 4 bases from J, the junction kept 7 bases outside the gene matches. Germline-derived CDR1 and CDR2 are ENHRY and SYGVKD. There are 15 residues in the CDR3. The CDR3 loop reads CAISFGTGVSETQYF. The CDR3 bases are TGTGCCATCAGTTTCGGGACAGGGGTTTCAGAGACCCAGTACTTC.

This clone was recorded at least ten times. J is TRBJ2-1 and V is TRBV7-3, with 9 bases aligning to TRBD2. Unmatched junction bases numbered 11, after V lost 0 bases and J lost 8 bases. There are 17 residues in the CDR3. Per the germline V gene, CDR1 is SGHTA and CDR2 is FQGTGA. CDR3 protein: CASSLTPPQREDHEQFF. CDR3 nucleotides: TGTGCCAGCAGCTTAACTCCCCCCCAGCGGGAGGACCATGAGCAGTTCTTC.

This clone was picked up many times. The V gene is TRBV19, the J gene TRBJ1-5; D might be TRBD1 (5 bases). Germline CDR1 and CDR2: LNHDA and SQIVND (reference sequence). V was clipped by 6 bases and J by 4 bases, with 10 bases between them. The CDR3 runs 13 residues. CDR3 in amino acids: CASRRDANQPQHF. The CDR3 DNA sequence: TGTGCCAGTAGGCGGGACGCAAATCAGCCCCAGCATTTT.

This clone was seen ten or more times. The chain couples TRBV6-5 to TRBJ2-3; a weak D match, TRBD2 (6 bases). V was trimmed by 5 bases and J by 3 bases, leaving 9 bases between them. This CDR3 is 13 amino acids long. Germline V CDR1 and CDR2: MNHEY, SVGAGI. The DNA of the CDR3 is TGTGCCAGCAGTCAACTAGCTACAGATACGCAGTATTTT. Its translation is CASSQLATDTQYF.

This clone was seen at least ten times. The chain couples TRBV6-5 to TRBJ2-5; TRBD2 might be the D (6 bases). V was clipped by 11 bases and J by 3 bases, with 7 bases between them. Per germline, CDR1 MNHEY and CDR2 SVGAGI. CDR3 size: 10 residues. The CDR3 DNA is TGTGCCGGGGAGGAAGAGACCCAGTACTTC. This encodes CAGEEETQYF.

This chain joins TRBV9 and TRBJ2-3; 8 bases are a match to TRBD2. Germline V lookup: CDR1 SGDLS, CDR2 YYNGEE. The CDR3 length is 17 residues. V lost 3 bases, J lost 0 bases, and 9 bases stayed unmatched. CDR3: CASSASLAGPSTDTQYF. CDR3 sequence (DNA): TGTGCCAGCAGCGCGAGTTTAGCGGGGCCTAGCACAGATACGCAGTATTTT.

Many counts were recorded for this clone. The V call is TRBV5-1, the J call TRBJ2-6; D is unresolved. CDR1 and CDR2 (germline): SGHRS, YFSETQ. V shed 2 bases and J shed 0 bases, with 6 bases lying between them. The CDR3 contains 15 residues. This CDR3 reads CASSFDNSGANVLTF. For the CDR3, the DNA is TGCGCCAGCAGCTTTGACAACTCTGGGGCCAACGTCCTGACTTTC.

There are many counts of this clone. V gene TRBV30 combines with J gene TRBJ2-7; the match to TRBD2 covers 10 bases. J lost 7 bases, V lost 0 bases, and 9 bases had no gene match. Looked up from germline, CDR1 is GTSNPN and CDR2 is SVGIG (reference sequence). The CDR3 runs 15 residues. In DNA form, the CDR3 reads TGTGCCTGGAGTGTAAGGAGCGGGAGGGCCTGGGAGCAGTACTTC. This gives the protein CAWSVRSGRAWEQYF.

This clone came up many times. V and J are TRBV9 and TRBJ2-2; TRBD2 agrees at 15 bases. From germline, CDR1 is SGDLS and CDR2 YYNGEE. The CDR3 has 16 amino acids. After removal of 2 bases from V and 5 bases from J, the junction contained 1 base not matched to a gene. The CDR3 sequence is CASSVGTSGGTGELFF. CDR3 in DNA: TGTGCCAGCAGCGTTGGGACTAGCGGGGGGACCGGGGAGCTGTTTTTT.

This clone was seen at least ten times. The chain joins TRBV7-3 to TRBJ2-1; 7 nucleotides match TRBD2. Trimming removed 5 bases from V and 4 bases from J; junction bases left unmatched: 11. CDR3 size: 16 residues. Germline CDR1 reads SGHTA; CDR2 reads FQGTGA. The CDR3 here is CASSPSLASGYNEQFF. CDR3 in DNA: TGTGCCAGCAGCCCTAGTCTGGCTAGCGGATACAATGAGCAGTTCTTC.

This clone was detected many times. The genes are TRBV4-2 and TRBJ2-3; D perhaps matches TRBD2 (6 bases). Germline-derived CDR1 and CDR2 are LGHNA and YNFKEQ. The CDR3 runs 18 residues. V lost 2 bases and J 0 bases, leaving 18 bases between the germline ends. CDR3 residues: CASSQRLARQSSTDTQYF. The DNA for the CDR3 is TGTGCCAGCAGCCAACGGCTAGCGAGACAATCTAGCACAGATACGCAGTATTTT.